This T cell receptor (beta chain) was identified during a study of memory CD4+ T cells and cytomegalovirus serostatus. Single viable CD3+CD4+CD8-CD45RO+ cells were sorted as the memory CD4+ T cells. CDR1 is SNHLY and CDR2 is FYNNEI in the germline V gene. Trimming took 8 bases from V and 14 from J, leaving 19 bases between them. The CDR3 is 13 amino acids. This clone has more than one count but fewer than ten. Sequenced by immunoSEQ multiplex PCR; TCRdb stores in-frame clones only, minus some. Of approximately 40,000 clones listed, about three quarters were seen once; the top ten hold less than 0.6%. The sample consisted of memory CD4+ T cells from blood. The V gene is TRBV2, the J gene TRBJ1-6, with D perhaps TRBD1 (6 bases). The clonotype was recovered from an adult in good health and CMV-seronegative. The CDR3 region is CASESGAGSSLHF. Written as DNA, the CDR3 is TGTGCCAGCGAGTCGGGGGCCGGGTCGTCCCTCCACTTT.